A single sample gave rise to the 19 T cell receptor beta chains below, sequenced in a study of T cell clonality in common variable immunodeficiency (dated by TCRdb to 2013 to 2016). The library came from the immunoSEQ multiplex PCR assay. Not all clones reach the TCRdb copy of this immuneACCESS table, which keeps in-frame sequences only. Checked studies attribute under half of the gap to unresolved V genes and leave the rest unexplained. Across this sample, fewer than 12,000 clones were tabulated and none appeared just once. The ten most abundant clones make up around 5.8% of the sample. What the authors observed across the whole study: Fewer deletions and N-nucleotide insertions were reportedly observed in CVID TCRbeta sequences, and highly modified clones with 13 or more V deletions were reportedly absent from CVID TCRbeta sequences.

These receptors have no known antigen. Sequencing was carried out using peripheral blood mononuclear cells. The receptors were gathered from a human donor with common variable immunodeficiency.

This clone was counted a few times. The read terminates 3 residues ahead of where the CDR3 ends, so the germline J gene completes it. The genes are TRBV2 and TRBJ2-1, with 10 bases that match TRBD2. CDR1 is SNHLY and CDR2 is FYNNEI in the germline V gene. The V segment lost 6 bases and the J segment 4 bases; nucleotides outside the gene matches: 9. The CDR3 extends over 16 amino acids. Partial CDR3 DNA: TGTGCCAGCAGGGCCCCGGGACTAGCGACATACAATGAG. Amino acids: CASRAPGLATYNE. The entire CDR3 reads CASRAPGLATYNEQFF. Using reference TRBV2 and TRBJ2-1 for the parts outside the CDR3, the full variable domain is EPEVTQTPSHQVTQMGQEVILRCVPISNHLYFYWYRQILGQKVEFLVSFYNNEISEKSEIFDDQFSVERPDGSNFTLKIRSTKLEDSAMYFCASRAPGLATYNEQFFGPGTRLTVL.

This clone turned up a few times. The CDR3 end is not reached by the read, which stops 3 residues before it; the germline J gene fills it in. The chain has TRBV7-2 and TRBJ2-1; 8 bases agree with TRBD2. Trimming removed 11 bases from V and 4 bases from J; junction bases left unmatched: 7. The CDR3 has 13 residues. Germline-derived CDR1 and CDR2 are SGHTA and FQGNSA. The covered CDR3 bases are TGTGCCGAAGGACTAGCTTCTTACAATGAG. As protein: CAEGLASYNE. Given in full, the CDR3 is CAEGLASYNEQFF.

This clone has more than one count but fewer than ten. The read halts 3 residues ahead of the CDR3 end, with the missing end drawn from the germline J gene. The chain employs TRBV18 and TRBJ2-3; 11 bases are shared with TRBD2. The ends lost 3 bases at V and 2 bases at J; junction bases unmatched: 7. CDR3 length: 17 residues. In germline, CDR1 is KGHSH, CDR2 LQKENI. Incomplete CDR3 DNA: TGTGCCAGCTCACCTTTAGCGGGAGGGGGAGCCACAGATACG. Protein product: CASSPLAGGGATDT. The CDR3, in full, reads CASSPLAGGGATDTQYF.

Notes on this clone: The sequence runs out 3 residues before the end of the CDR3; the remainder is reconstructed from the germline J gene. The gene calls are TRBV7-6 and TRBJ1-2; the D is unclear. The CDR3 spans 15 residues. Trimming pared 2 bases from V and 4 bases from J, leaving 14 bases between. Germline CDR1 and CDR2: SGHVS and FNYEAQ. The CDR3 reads CASSLSNGGFYGYTF. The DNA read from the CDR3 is TGTGCCAGCAGCTTAAGCAACGGCGGGTTCTATGGC.

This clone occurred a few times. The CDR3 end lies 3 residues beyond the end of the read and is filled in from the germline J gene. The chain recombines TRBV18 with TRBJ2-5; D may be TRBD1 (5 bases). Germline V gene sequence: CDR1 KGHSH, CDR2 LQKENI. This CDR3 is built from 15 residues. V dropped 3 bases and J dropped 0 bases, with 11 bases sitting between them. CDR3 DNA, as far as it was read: TGTGCCAGCTCACCGGACACTGGATACCAAGAGACC. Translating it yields CASSPDTGYQET. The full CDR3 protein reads CASSPDTGYQETQYF.

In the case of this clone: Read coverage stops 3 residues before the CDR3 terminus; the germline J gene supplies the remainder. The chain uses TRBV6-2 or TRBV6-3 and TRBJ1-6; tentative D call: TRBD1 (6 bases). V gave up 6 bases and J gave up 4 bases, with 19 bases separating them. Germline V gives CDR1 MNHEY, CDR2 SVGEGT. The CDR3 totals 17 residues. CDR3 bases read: TGTGCCAGCAGGCCGACCCAGGGGCCTATATATAATTCACCC. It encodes CASRPTQGPIYNSP. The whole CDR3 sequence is CASRPTQGPIYNSPLHF.

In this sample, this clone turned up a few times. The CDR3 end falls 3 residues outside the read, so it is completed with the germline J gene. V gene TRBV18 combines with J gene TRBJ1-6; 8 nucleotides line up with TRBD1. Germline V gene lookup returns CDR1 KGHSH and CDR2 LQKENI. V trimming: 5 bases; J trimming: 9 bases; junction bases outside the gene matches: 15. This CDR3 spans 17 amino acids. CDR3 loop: CASSYLDRGRLSSPLHF. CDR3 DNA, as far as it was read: TGTGCCAGCTCATACCTCGACAGGGGAAGGTTGAGTTCACCC.

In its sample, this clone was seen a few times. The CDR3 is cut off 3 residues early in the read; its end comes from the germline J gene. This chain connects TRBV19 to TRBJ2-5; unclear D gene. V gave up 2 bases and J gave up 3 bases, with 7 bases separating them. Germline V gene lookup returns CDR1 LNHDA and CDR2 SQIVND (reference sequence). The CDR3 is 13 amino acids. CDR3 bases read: TGTGCCAGTAGTATACTAGTTGAAGAGACC. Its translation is CASSILVEET. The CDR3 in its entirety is CASSILVEETQYF.

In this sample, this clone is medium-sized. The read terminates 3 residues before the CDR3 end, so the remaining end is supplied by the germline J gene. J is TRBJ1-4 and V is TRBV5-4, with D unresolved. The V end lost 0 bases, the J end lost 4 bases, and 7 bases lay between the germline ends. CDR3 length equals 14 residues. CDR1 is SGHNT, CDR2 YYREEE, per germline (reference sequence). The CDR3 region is CASSLGQSNEKLFF. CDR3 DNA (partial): TGTGCCAGCAGCTTGGGGCAGAGTAATGAAAAA. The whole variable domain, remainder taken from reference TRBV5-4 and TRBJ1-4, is ETGVTQSPTHLIKTRGQQVTLRCSSQSGHNTVSWYQQALGQGPQFIFQYYREEENGRGNFPPRFSGLQFPNYSSELNVNALELDDSALYLCASSLGQSNEKLFFGSGTQLSVL.

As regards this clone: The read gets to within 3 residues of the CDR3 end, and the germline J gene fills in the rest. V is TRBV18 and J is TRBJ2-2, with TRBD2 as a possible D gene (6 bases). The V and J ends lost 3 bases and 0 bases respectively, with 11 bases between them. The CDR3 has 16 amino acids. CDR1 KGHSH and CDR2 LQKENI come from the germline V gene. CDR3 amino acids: CASSPRGGANTGELFF. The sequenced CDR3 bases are TGTGCCAGCTCACCCCGGGGCGGGGCGAACACCGGGGAG.

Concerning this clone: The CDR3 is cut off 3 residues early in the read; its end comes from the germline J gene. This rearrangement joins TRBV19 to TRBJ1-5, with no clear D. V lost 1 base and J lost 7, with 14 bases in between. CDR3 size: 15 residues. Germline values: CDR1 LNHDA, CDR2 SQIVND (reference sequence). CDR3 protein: CASSIGDVPGQPQHF. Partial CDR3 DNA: TGTGCCAGTAGTATAGGCGACGTTCCGGGGCAGCCC.

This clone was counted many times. The CDR3 loop is CASRAPSGGFTGELFF. The CDR3 bases that were read are TGTGCCAGTAGGGCCCCTAGCGGGGGATTCACCGGGGAG. This chain uses TRBV19 with TRBJ2-2; 10 nucleotides match TRBD2. The read comes to an end 3 residues before the CDR3 does, leaving the germline J gene to fill in the end. V gave up 6 bases and J gave up 4 bases; unmatched junction bases: 8. Germline lookup yields CDR1 LNHDA and CDR2 SQIVND (reference sequence). There are 16 residues in the CDR3.

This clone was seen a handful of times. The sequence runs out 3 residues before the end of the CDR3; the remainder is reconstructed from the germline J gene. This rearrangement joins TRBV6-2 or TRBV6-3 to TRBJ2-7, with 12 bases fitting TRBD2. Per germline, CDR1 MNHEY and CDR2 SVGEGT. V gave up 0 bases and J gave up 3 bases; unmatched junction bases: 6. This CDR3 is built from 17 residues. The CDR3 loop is CASSYSATSGGGYEQYF. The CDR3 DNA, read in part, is TGTGCCAGCAGTTACTCAGCGACTAGCGGGGGCGGCTACGAG.

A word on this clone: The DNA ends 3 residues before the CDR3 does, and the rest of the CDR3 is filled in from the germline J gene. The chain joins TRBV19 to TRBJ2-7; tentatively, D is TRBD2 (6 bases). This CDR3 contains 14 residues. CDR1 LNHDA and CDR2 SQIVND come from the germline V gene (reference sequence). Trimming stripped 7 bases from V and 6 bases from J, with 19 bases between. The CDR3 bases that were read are TGTGCCAGTAAAGATGCGGGCCACGGGGGCGAG. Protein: CASKDAGHGGE. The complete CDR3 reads CASKDAGHGGEQYF.

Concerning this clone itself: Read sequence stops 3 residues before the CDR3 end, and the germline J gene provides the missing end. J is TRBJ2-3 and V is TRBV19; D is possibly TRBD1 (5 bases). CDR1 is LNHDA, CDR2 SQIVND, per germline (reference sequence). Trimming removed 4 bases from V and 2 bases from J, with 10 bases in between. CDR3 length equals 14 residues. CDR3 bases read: TGTGCCAGTAGTAGCCAGGGAAACACAGATACG. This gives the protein CASSSQGNTDT. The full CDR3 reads CASSSQGNTDTQYF.

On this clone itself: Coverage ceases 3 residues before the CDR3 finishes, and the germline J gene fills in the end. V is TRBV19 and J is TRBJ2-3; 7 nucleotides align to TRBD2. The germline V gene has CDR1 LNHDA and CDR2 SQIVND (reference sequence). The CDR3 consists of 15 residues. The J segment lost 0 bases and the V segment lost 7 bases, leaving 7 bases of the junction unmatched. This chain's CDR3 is CASIPSGFSTDTQYF. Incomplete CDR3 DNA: TGTGCCAGTATCCCTAGCGGCTTTAGCACAGATACG.

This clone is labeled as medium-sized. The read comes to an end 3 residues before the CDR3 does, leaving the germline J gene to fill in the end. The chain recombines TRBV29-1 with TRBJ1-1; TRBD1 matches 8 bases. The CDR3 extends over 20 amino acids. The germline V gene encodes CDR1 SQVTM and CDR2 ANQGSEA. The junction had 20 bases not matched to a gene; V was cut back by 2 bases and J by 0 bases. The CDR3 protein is CSVERWRRTRGQAMNTEAFF. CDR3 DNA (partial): TGCAGCGTTGAAAGGTGGAGACGAACTAGGGGACAGGCTATGAACACTGAA.

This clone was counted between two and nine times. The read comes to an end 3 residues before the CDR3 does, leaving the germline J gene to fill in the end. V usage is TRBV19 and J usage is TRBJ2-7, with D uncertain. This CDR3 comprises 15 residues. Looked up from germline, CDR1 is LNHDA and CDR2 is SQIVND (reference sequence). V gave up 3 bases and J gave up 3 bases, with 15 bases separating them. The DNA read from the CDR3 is TGTGCCAGTAGTATGGCAGCGTCCCTTCTCTACGAG. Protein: CASSMAASLLYE. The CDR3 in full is CASSMAASLLYEQYF.

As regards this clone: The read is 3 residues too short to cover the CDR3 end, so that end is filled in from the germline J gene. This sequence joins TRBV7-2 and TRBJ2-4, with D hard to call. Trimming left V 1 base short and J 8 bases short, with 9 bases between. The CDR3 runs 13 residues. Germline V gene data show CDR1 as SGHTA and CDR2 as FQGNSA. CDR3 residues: CASSLVSSDIQYF. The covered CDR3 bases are TGTGCCAGCAGCTTAGTCAGTTCAGACATT.